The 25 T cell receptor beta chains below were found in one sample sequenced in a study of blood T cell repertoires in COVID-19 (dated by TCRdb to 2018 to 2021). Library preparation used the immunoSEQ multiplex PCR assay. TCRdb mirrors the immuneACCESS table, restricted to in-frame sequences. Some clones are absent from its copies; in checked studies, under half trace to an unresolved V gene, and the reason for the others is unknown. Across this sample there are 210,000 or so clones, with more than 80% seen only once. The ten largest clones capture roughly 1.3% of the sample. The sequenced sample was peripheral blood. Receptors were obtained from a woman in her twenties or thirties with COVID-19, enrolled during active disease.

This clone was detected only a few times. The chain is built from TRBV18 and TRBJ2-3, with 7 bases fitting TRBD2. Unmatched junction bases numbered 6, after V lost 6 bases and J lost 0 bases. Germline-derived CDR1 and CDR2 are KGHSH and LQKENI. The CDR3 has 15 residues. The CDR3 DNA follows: TGTGCCAGCTCGCAGCGGGGACCTAGCACAGATACGCAGTATTTT. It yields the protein CASSQRGPSTDTQYF.

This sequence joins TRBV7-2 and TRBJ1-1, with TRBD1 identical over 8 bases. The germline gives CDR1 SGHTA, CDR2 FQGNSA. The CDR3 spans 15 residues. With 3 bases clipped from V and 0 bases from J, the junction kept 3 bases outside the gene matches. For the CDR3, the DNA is TGTGCCAGCAGCTTGTCAGGGGGCGTGAACACTGAAGCTTTCTTT. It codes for CASSLSGGVNTEAFF. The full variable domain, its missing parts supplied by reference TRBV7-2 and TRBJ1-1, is GAGVSQSPSNKVTEKGKDVELRCDPISGHTALYWYRQSLGQGLEFLIYFQGNSAPDKSGLPSDRFSAERTGGSVSTLTIQRTQQEDSAVYLCASSLSGGVNTEAFFGQGTRLTVV.

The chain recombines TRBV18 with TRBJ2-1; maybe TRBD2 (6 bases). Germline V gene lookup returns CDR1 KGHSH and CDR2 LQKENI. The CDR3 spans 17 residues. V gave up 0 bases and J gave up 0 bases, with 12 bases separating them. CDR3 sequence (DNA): TGTGCCAGCTCACCACCGATCGAGACTAGCTCCTACAATGAGCAGTTCTTC. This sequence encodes CASSPPIETSSYNEQFF.

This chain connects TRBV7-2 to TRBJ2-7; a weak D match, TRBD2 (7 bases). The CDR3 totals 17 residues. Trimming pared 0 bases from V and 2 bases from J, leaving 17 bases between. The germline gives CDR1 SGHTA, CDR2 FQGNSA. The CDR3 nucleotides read TGTGCCAGCAGCTTAGCGGCGGGGGCAGGACAACCCTACGAGCAGTACTTC. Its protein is CASSLAAGAGQPYEQYF.

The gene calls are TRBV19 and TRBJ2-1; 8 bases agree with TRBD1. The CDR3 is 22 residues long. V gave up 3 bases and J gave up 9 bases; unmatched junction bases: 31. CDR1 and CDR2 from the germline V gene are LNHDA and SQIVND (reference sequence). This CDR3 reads CASSMGPLSTRDRINPMGEQFF. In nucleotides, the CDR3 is TGTGCCAGTAGTATGGGTCCCCTCTCCACTCGGGACAGGATAAACCCCATGGGTGAGCAGTTCTTC.

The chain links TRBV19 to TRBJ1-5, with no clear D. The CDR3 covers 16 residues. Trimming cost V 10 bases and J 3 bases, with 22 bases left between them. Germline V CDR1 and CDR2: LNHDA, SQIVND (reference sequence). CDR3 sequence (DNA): TGTGCCATCTCCTTGAGCGGGTCTGGAGCCAATCAGCCCCAGCATTTT. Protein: CAISLSGSGANQPQHF. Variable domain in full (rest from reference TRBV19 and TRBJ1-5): DGGITQSPKYLFRKEGQNVTLSCEQNLNHDAMYWYRQDPGQGLRLIYYSQIVNDFQKGDIAEGYSVSREKKESFPLTVTSAQKNPTAFYLCAISLSGSGANQPQHFGDGTRLSIL.

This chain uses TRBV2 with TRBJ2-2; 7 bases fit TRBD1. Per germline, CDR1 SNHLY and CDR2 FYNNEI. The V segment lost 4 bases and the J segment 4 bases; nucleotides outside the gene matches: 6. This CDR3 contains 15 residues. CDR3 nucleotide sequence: TGTGCCAGCAGTGGTGACAGGGTCGGCACCGGGGAGCTGTTTTTT. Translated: CASSGDRVGTGELFF.

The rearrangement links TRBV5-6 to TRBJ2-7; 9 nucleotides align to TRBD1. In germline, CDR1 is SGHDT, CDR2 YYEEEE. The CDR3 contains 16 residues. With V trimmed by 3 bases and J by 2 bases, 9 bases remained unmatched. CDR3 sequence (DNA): TGTGCCAGCAGCTCCTCTTTCGGGACAGGGACCTACGAGCAGTACTTC. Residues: CASSSSFGTGTYEQYF.

CDR3 loop: CASSKTGLNEQYF. The DNA of the CDR3 is TGCGCCAGTTCTAAGACAGGGCTGAACGAGCAGTACTTC. V usage is TRBV4-1 and J usage is TRBJ2-7, with TRBD1 matching 7 bases. The CDR3 runs 13 residues. Germline V CDR1 and CDR2: MGHRA, YSYEKL. V lost 9 bases to trimming and J lost 5 bases; unmatched junction nucleotides: 10.

CDR3 amino acids: CASSYRGIAGSSPLHF. The DNA of the CDR3 is TGTGCCAGCAGTTATAGGGGGATAGCGGGTAGTTCACCCCTCCACTTT. The chain carries TRBV6-5 and TRBJ1-6, with D maybe TRBD1 (6 bases). This CDR3 is 16 amino acids long. V was cut by 3 bases and J by 9 bases, with 18 bases left in between. Germline CDR1 MNHEY, CDR2 SVGAGI.

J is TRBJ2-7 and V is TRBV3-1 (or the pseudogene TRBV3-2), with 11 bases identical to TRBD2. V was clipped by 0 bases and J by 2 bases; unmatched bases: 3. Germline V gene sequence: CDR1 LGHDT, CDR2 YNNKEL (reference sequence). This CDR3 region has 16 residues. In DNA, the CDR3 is TGTGCCAGCAGCCAAGATCAACTAGCGGGAGCCTACGAGCAGTACTTC. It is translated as CASSQDQLAGAYEQYF.

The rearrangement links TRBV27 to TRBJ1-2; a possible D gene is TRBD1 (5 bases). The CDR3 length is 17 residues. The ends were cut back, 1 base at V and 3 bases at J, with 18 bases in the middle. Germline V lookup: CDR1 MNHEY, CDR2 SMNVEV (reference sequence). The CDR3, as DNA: TGTGCCAGCAGTTTATTGGGGGGAAGAGGAACCCACTATGGCTACACCTTC. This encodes CASSLLGGRGTHYGYTF.

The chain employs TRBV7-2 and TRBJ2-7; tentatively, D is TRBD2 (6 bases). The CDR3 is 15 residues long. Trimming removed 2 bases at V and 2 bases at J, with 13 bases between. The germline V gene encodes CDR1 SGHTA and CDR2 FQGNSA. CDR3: CASSLRLAPTYEQYF. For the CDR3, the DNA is TGTGCCAGCAGCTTAAGGCTAGCGCCCACCTACGAGCAGTACTTC.

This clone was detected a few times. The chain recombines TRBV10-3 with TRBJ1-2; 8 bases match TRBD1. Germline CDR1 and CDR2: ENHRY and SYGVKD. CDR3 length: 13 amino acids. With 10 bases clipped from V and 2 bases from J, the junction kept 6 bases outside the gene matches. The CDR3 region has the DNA TGTGCCACCGCGGACAGGGTGAACTATGGCTACACCTTC. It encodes CATADRVNYGYTF.

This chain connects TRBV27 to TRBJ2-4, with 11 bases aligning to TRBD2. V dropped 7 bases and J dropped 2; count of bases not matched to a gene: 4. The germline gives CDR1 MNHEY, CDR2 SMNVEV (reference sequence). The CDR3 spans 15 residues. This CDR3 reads CASKGLAASKNIQYF. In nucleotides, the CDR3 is TGTGCCAGCAAGGGACTAGCGGCTTCCAAAAACATTCAGTACTTC.

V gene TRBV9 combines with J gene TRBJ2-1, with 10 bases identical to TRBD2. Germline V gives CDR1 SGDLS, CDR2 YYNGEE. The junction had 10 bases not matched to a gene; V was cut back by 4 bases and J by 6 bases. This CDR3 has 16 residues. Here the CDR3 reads CASSQLAGAGANEQFF. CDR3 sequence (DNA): TGTGCCAGCAGCCAGCTAGCGGGAGCAGGGGCCAATGAGCAGTTCTTC.

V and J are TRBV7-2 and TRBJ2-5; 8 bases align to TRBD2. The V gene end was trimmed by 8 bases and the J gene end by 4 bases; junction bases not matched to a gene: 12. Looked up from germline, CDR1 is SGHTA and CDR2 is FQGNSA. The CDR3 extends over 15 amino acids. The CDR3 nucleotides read TGTGCCAGCCGGGGTGGCGGGAGGCCGGGAGAGACCCAGTACTTC. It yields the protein CASRGGGRPGETQYF.

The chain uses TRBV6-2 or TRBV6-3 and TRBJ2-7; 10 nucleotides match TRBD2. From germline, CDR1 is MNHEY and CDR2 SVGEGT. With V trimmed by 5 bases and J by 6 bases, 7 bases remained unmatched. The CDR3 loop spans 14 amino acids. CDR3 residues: CASSTLAGAGEQYF. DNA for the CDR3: TGTGCCAGCAGTACCCTAGCGGGAGCCGGCGAGCAGTACTTC.

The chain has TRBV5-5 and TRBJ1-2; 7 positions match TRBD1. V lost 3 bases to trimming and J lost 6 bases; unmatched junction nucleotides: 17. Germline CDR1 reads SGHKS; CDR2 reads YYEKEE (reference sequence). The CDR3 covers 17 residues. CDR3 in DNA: TGTGCCAGCAGCTCTCTATGGAACAGGGGACGGTCGGATGGCTACACCTTC. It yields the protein CASSSLWNRGRSDGYTF. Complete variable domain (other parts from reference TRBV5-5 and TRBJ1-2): DAGVTQSPTHLIKTRGQQVTLRCSPISGHKSVSWYQQVLGQGPQFIFQYYEKEERGRGNFPDRFSARQFPNYSSELNVNALLLGDSALYLCASSSLWNRGRSDGYTFGSGTRLTVV.

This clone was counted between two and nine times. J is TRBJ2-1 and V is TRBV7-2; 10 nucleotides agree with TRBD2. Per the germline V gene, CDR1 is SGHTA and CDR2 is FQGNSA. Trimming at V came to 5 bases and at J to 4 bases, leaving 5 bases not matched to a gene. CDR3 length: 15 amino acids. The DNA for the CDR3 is TGTGCCAGCAGCCCCGGACTAGCGGTGTACAATGAGCAGTTCTTC. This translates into CASSPGLAVYNEQFF.

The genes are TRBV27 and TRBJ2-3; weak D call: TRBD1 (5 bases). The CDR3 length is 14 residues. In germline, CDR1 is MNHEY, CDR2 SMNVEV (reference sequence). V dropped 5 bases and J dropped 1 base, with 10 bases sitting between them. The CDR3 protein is CASSARRGTDTQYF. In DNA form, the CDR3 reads TGTGCCAGCAGTGCCCGCAGGGGCACAGATACGCAGTATTTT.

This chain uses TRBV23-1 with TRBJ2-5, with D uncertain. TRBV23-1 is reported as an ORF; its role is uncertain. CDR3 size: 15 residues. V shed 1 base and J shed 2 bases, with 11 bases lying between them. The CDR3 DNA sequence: TGCGCCAGCAGTCAATTTTGTACAGAACAAGAGACCCAGTACTTC. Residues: CASSQFCTEQETQYF.

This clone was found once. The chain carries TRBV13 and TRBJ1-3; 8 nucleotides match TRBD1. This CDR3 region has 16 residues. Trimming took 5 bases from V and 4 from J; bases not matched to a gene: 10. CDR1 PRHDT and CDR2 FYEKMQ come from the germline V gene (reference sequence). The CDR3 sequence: CASSTTGVKSGNTIYF. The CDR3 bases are TGTGCCAGCAGCACGACAGGGGTAAAATCCGGAAACACCATATATTTT.

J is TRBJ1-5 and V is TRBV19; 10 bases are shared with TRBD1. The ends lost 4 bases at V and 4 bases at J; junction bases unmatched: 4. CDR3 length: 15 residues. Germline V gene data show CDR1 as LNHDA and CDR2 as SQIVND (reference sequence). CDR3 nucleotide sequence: TGTGCCAGTAGTACCCGGACAGGGGGGAATCAGCCCCAGCATTTT. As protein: CASSTRTGGNQPQHF.

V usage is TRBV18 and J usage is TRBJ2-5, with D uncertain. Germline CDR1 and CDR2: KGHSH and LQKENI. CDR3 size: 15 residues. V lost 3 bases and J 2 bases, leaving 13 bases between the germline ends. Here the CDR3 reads CASSPAAGLQETQYF. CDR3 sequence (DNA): TGTGCCAGCTCACCGGCTGCAGGCCTACAAGAGACCCAGTACTTC. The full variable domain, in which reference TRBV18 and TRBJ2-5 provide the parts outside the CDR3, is NAGVMQNPRHLVRRRGQEARLRCSPMKGHSHVYWYRQLPEEGLKFMVYLQKENIIDESGMPKERFSAEFPKEGPSILRIQQVVRGDSAAYFCASSPAAGLQETQYFGPGTRLLVL.